The T cell receptor (beta chain) under discussion was sequenced for a study of blood T cell repertoires in COVID-19. Study at large: Acute-phase and convalescent COVID-19 samples originated in the United States, Italy and Spain. PBMCs, B-cell-depleted T cells, or T cells were the source of the cDNA or gDNA that made up the material.

Authors' processing steps: Amplification with reference gene primers provided the estimates of nucleated cell counts. This table comes from immunoSEQ multiplex PCR, and its TCRdb copy is limited to in-frame clones, with some not included. V and J calls plus clone size are reproduced from that table; the DNA served to infer D and trimming. The sample carries about 180,000 clones, approximately 80% recorded once. V shed 6 bases and J shed 6 bases, with 15 bases lying between them. Germline-derived CDR1 and CDR2 are MNHEY and SVGAGI. This CDR3 comprises 14 residues. The sample was peripheral blood. The chain joins TRBV6-5 to TRBJ1-5; TRBD1 is a possible D gene (5 bases). The TCR sequence derives from a human donor in a cohort sampled during active COVID-19. The CDR3 is CASRTGNSPQPQHF. DNA of the CDR3: TGTGCCAGCAGAACAGGAAACAGCCCTCAGCCCCAGCATTTT.